This T cell receptor beta chain was found in a study of PD-1 blockade in classical Hodgkin lymphoma. Points from the study as a whole: By C4D1, CD4+ diversity increased significantly, especially in complete responders.

Trimming cost V 6 bases and J 5 bases, with 16 bases left between them. Germline CDR1 is SNHLY and CDR2 is FYNNEI. The CDR3 extends over 14 amino acids. Each patient's relapse followed autologous stem cell transplantation, and brentuximab vedotin exposure varied. Remarks on this clone: The antigen is undetermined.

Clones were sequenced by immunoSEQ multiplex PCR, and TCRdb holds only the in-frame ones, with some missing. The sample yields tens of thousands of clones, 85% to 90% seen once. The chain has TRBV2 and TRBJ1-2; no clear D. This sequence was found in a human donor with classical Hodgkin lymphoma. Specimen: peripheral blood mononuclear cells (PBMCs), collected before the second cycle of nivolumab. The CDR3 DNA reads as TGTGCCAGCAGAGGCGCCCCGGGATTGTATGGCTACACCTTC. Protein: CASRGAPGLYGYTF.